This TCR beta chain came from a study of radiotherapy plus CTLA-4 blockade in lung cancer. Sequencing used immunoSEQ multiplex PCR; TCRdb keeps in-frame clones, though not all of them. The table records more than 90,000 clones, roughly 77% of them present only once. From germline, CDR1 is SGHRS and CDR2 YFSETQ. The CDR3 covers 13 residues. V was cut by 3 bases and J by 2 bases, with 9 bases left in between. The clonotype was recovered from a human donor with non-small cell lung cancer that progressed on radiotherapy plus ipilimumab. Some clones in this sample may be carry-over from other donors' samples. The sequenced sample was peripheral blood, obtained from a patient treated with radiotherapy plus ipilimumab. This chain joins TRBV5-1 and TRBJ2-7; D ambiguous. In nucleotides, the CDR3 is TGCGCCAGCAGCTGGGATTCAACCTACGAGCAGTACTTC. Its translation: CASSWDSTYEQYF.